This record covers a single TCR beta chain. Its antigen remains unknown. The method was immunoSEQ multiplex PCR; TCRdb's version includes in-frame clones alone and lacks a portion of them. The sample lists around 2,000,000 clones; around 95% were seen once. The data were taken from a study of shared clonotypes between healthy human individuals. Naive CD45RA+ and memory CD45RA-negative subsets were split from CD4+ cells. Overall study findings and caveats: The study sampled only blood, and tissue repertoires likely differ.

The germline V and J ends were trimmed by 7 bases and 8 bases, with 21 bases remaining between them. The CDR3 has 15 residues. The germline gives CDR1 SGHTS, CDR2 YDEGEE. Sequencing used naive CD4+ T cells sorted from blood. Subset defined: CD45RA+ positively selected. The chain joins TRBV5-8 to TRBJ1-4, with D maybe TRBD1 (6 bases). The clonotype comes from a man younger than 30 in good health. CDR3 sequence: CASLLPQWGREKLFF. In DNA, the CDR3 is TGTGCCAGCTTATTGCCCCAGTGGGGGCGAGAAAAACTGTTTTTT.